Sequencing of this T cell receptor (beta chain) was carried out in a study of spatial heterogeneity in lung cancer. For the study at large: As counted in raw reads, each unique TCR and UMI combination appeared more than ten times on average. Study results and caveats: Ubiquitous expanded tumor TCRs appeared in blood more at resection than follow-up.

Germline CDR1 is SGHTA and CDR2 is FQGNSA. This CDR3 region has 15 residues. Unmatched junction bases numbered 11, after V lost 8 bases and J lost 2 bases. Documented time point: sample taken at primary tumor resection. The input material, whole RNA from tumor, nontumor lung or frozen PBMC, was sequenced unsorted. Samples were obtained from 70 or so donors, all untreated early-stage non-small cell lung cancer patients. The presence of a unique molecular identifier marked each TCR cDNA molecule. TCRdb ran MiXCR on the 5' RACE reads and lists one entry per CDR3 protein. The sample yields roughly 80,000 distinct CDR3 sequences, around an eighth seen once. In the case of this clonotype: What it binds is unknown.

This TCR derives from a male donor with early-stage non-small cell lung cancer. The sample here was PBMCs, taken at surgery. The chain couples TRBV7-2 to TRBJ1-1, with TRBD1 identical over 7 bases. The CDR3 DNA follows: TGTGCCAGCCGCCGTGCCGGGACAGATAACACTGAAGCTTTCTTT. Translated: CASRRAGTDNTEAFF.